This T cell receptor (beta chain) was retrieved from a study of CD8+ T cells in alopecia areata. Study-level findings and limits: Scalp clonality dropped significantly under tofacitinib, as did expanded CD8+ top-100 clones. The study found higher clonality in lesional than normal scalp, especially in alopecia totalis/universalis.

V shed 3 bases and J shed 4 bases, with 10 bases lying between them. Looked up from germline, CDR1 is SNHLY and CDR2 is FYNNEI. The CDR3 is made up of 14 amino acids. In regard to this clone: Its target is not known.

Treatment here: oral pan-JAK inhibitor, 5-10 mg twice daily. CD4+ and CD8+ T cells were sorted from PBMCs stained for CD3, CD4 and CD8. cDNA reverse transcribed from extracted RNA served as the sequencing template. Generated by immunoSEQ multiplex PCR, the TCRdb table keeps only in-frame clones and is missing some. The data show 210,000 or so clones, approximately 65% seen once. This receptor was identified in a human donor with alopecia areata. The sample was CD4+ T cells sorted from blood, taken at approximately week 45, from a patient treated with tofacitinib. The chain combines TRBV2 with TRBJ1-3; D may be TRBD1 (5 bases). CDR3 protein: CASSEEGSGNTIYF. Here the CDR3 DNA reads TGTGCCAGCAGTGAGGAGGGGTCCGGAAACACCATATATTTT.